This T cell receptor (beta chain) was identified during a study of T cell changes during pregnancy in multiple sclerosis. V dropped 7 bases and J dropped 5; count of bases not matched to a gene: 6. Germline V gene data show CDR1 as SQVTM and CDR2 as ANQGSEA. This CDR3 region has 12 residues. Sequenced by immunoSEQ multiplex PCR; TCRdb stores in-frame clones only, minus some. The sample consists of 40,000 to 55,000 clones, around 93% of them appearing once. The sequence was obtained from a female donor with multiple sclerosis, enrolled in a pregnancy study. The input for sequencing was CD8+ T cells from peripheral blood mononuclear cells, taken in the second trimester of pregnancy. The rearrangement joins TRBV29-1 to TRBJ2-3; 7 nucleotides match TRBD2. The CDR3 region has the DNA TGCAGCGGGGGGGAGGGTGGAGATACGCAGTATTTT. Translated: CSGGEGGDTQYF.